These 25 T cell receptor beta chains came from one sample sequenced in a study of post-analysis software for immune sequencing data. Regarding the study as a whole: Controls showed lower frequencies than patients for 4 or 5 TRBV segments, and TRBV5-6, TRBV5-1 and TRBV20-1 were among these.

These receptors' antigens are unknown. Prepared TCR beta cDNA libraries contained unique molecular identifiers. From the PCR reads, TCRdb called clonotypes with MiXCR, one entry per CDR3 protein. Of fewer than 900,000 distinct CDR3 sequences listed, around 45% are singletons. Sequenced material: blood. The receptors were gathered from a girl aged 10 to 17 with multiple sclerosis.

The rearrangement links TRBV2 to TRBJ1-2; 7 nucleotides agree with TRBD1. With V trimmed by 8 bases and J by 0 bases, 9 bases remained unmatched. CDR3 length: 15 amino acids. CDR1 and CDR2 from the germline V gene are SNHLY and FYNNEI. The CDR3 loop reads CASPGQTIANYGYTF. The CDR3 region has the DNA TGTGCCAGCCCGGGACAGACTATAGCTAACTATGGCTACACCTTC.

This chain uses TRBV7-6 with TRBJ2-1; the D gene is possibly TRBD2 (5 bases). Germline CDR1 SGHVS, CDR2 FNYEAQ. V lost 6 bases and J 4 bases, leaving 16 bases between the germline ends. The length of the CDR3 is 15 residues. This CDR3 is CASSPLSAVYNEQFF. CDR3 DNA: TGTGCCAGCAGTCCCCTGTCAGCGGTATACAATGAGCAGTTCTTC. Looking up the rest from reference TRBV7-6 and TRBJ2-1 gives the full variable domain: GAGVSQSPRYKVTKRGQDVALRCDPISGHVSLYWYRQALGQGPEFLTYFNYEAQQDKSGLPNDRFSAERPEGSISTLTIQRTEQRDSAMYRCASSPLSAVYNEQFFGPGTRLTVL.

V and J are TRBV4-2 and TRBJ2-7, with 9 bases matching TRBD2. CDR1 and CDR2 from the germline V gene are LGHNA and YNFKEQ. Unmatched junction bases numbered 11, after V lost 4 bases and J lost 4 bases. The CDR3 is made up of 16 amino acids. CDR3 sequence (DNA): TGTGCCAGCAGCCTAGGACCCGGGACTAGCTCTTACGAGCAGTACTTC. Its translation is CASSLGPGTSSYEQYF.

This clonotype was detected a few times. The rearrangement uses TRBV4-3 and TRBJ2-1; 11 bases are a match to TRBD2. Trimming cost V 0 bases and J 7 bases; bases outside gene matches: 5. The V gene's germline CDR1 is LGHNA and CDR2 YSLEER. The CDR3 consists of 16 residues. CDR3 coding DNA: TGCGCCAGCAGCCAAGATAGGGGACTAGCGGTTAATGAGCAGTTCTTC. Amino acids: CASSQDRGLAVNEQFF.

The V gene is TRBV9, the J gene TRBJ2-7; D may correspond to TRBD1 or TRBD2 (5 bases each). The CDR3 is 15 amino acids. CDR1 and CDR2 (germline): SGDLS, YYNGEE. V lost 0 bases, J lost 2 bases, and 12 bases lay in between. CDR3 nucleotide sequence: TGTGCCAGCAGCGTAGCATGGGACCCAGCCTACGAGCAGTACTTC. Amino acids: CASSVAWDPAYEQYF. Filled out from reference TRBV9 and TRBJ2-7, the complete variable domain reads DSGVTQTPKHLITATGQRVTLRCSPRSGDLSVYWYQQSLDQGLQFLIQYYNGEERAKGNILERFSAQQFPDLHSELNLSSLELGDSALYFCASSVAWDPAYEQYFGPGTRLTVT.

The chain joins TRBV20-1 to TRBJ1-5; 7 bases are shared with TRBD1. J gave up 1 base and V 4 bases, and 7 bases lay outside the gene matches. The CDR3 length is 15 residues. Germline assignment: CDR1 DFQATT and CDR2 SNEGSKA (reference sequence). CDR3 residues: CSATKTGQSNQPQHF. CDR3 bases: TGCAGTGCTACTAAAACGGGACAGAGCAATCAGCCCCAGCATTTT.

This clonotype is a singleton in its sample. The gene calls are TRBV7-3 and TRBJ2-3, with TRBD2 as a possible D gene (6 bases). Germline V gives CDR1 SGHTA, CDR2 FQGTGA. Trimming left V 2 bases short and J 6 bases short, with 12 bases between. The CDR3 loop spans 14 amino acids. CDR3 bases: TGTGCCAGCAGCTTACTGGCGACTAGTGATACGCAGTATTTT. Its translation: CASSLLATSDTQYF.

This clonotype was counted a single time. This chain joins TRBV6-1 and TRBJ2-7; D unclear. Trimming removed 1 base at V and 3 bases at J, with 13 bases between. Germline loops: CDR1 MNHNS, CDR2 SASEGT. This CDR3 region has 15 residues. This chain's CDR3 is CASSEDSESFYEQYF. Here the CDR3 DNA reads TGTGCCAGCAGTGAAGACAGCGAGAGCTTCTACGAGCAGTACTTC.

This chain joins TRBV27 and TRBJ2-1, with 12 bases aligning to TRBD2. The J segment lost 2 bases and the V segment lost 7 bases, leaving 3 bases of the junction unmatched. The CDR3 length is 15 residues. Per germline, CDR1 MNHEY and CDR2 SMNVEV (reference sequence). In nucleotides, the CDR3 is TGTGCCAGCAAGACTAGCGGGGGCCCCTACAATGAGCAGTTCTTC. Translating gives CASKTSGGPYNEQFF.

This clonotype was seen a few times. The gene calls are TRBV12-3 or TRBV12-4 and TRBJ1-6, with TRBD1 matching over 7 bases. V shed 3 bases and J 6 bases; nucleotides not matched to a gene: 2. There are 14 residues in the CDR3. The CDR3 coding sequence is TGTGCCAGCAGTTTGACAGGGTTTAATTCACCCCTCCACTTT. The encoded protein is CASSLTGFNSPLHF.

This clonotype was detected only once. The rearrangement joins TRBV7-6 to TRBJ1-2; D gene uncertain. This CDR3 has 15 amino acids. The ends were cut back, 1 base at V and 2 bases at J, with 11 bases in the middle. Germline CDR1 and CDR2: SGHVS and FNYEAQ. CDR3: CASSLGSGPNYGYTF. The DNA of the CDR3 is TGTGCCAGCAGCTTAGGGTCCGGGCCCAACTATGGCTACACCTTC.

For the CDR3, the DNA is TGTGCCTGGAGTGTACCCGACGGACTACACAATGAGCAGTTCTTC. Amino acids: CAWSVPDGLHNEQFF. The rearrangement uses TRBV30 and TRBJ2-1; TRBD2 is a possible D gene (6 bases). CDR3 length equals 15 residues. Germline CDR1 GTSNPN, CDR2 SVGIG (reference sequence). Between the trimmed V and J ends, which lost 0 bases and 5 bases, there was a span of 14 bases.

The sample holds a few counts of this clonotype. The chain combines TRBV6-1 with TRBJ2-5, with TRBD2 matching over 11 bases. The germline V gene has CDR1 MNHNS and CDR2 SASEGT. CDR3 length: 16 amino acids. Trimming at V came to 4 bases and at J to 4 bases, leaving 8 bases not matched to a gene. As DNA, the CDR3 is TGTGCCAGCAGTGGGGCTAGCGGGAGGAGGAGAGAGACCCAGTACTTC. It codes for CASSGASGRRRETQYF.

This clonotype has a single count. V is TRBV5-1 and J is TRBJ2-1; TRBD1 agrees at 9 bases. Germline V gene lookup returns CDR1 SGHRS and CDR2 YFSETQ. The V segment lost 0 bases and the J segment 2 bases; nucleotides outside the gene matches: 6. This CDR3 spans 17 amino acids. The CDR3 is CASSLGSGQGAYNEQFF. In DNA, the CDR3 is TGCGCCAGCAGCTTGGGGTCGGGACAGGGTGCCTACAATGAGCAGTTCTTC. The full variable domain, its missing parts supplied by reference TRBV5-1 and TRBJ2-1, is KAGVTQTPRYLIKTRGQQVTLSCSPISGHRSVSWYQQTPGQGLQFLFEYFSETQRNKGNFPGRFSGRQFSNSRSEMNVSTLELGDSALYLCASSLGSGQGAYNEQFFGPGTRLTVL.

V gene TRBV5-1 combines with J gene TRBJ2-1, with 11 bases matching TRBD2. The trim removed 4 bases at V and 6 bases at J, leaving 12 bases unmatched. The CDR3 sequence is 17 residues long. Germline V gene data show CDR1 as SGHRS and CDR2 as YFSETQ. This CDR3 is CASSTGLAGSGPNEQFF. The CDR3 DNA is TGCGCCAGCAGCACCGGACTAGCGGGCTCAGGCCCCAATGAGCAGTTCTTC.

This rearrangement joins TRBV11-2 to TRBJ2-3; 7 bases match TRBD1. The germline CDR1 and CDR2 sequences are SGHAT and FQNNGV. V gave up 1 base and J gave up 8 bases; unmatched junction bases: 21. The CDR3 is 19 amino acids. The CDR3 here is CASSLVRGEQGKPPGTQYF. CDR3 sequence (DNA): TGTGCCAGCAGCTTAGTGCGTGGGGAACAGGGGAAGCCCCCAGGTACGCAGTATTTT.

This sequence joins TRBV5-1 and TRBJ1-1; 7 positions match TRBD1. After removal of 0 bases from V and 1 base from J, the junction contained 9 bases not matched to a gene. This CDR3 comprises 17 residues. Per the germline V gene, CDR1 is SGHRS and CDR2 is YFSETQ. Here the CDR3 reads CASSLGGTAPGNTEAFF. CDR3 nucleotide sequence: TGCGCCAGCAGCTTGGGGGGGACAGCCCCAGGGAACACTGAAGCTTTCTTT.

The J gene is TRBJ2-7, the V gene TRBV7-8; D is unresolved. This CDR3 spans 12 amino acids. Trimming pared 4 bases from V and 6 bases from J, leaving 10 bases between. Germline-derived CDR1 and CDR2 are SGHVS and FQNEAQ. Written as DNA, the CDR3 is TGTGCCAGCAGCTCCGACCCCAGCGAGCAGTACTTC. This translates into CASSSDPSEQYF.

The chain uses TRBV4-3 and TRBJ2-3; 12 bases are shared with TRBD2. CDR1 and CDR2 (germline): LGHNA, YSLEER. The CDR3 contains 16 residues. Unmatched junction bases numbered 7, after V lost 4 bases and J lost 5 bases. CDR3 nucleotides: TGCGCCAGCAGCCTAAGCCAGACTAGCGGGAGAGATACGCAGTATTTT. It yields the protein CASSLSQTSGRDTQYF.

The chain joins TRBV27 to TRBJ2-7; 8 bases line up with TRBD1. V shed 9 bases, J shed 1 base, and the junction held 8 bases outside the gene matches. CDR1 is MNHEY and CDR2 is SMNVEV in the germline V gene (reference sequence). This CDR3 is built from 14 residues. The CDR3 protein is CASSDRDRSYEQYF. CDR3 DNA: TGTGCCAGTTCCGACCGGGACAGGTCCTACGAGCAGTACTTC.

The chain couples TRBV28 to TRBJ2-7, with 8 bases identical to TRBD1. Germline-derived CDR1 and CDR2 are MDHEN and SYDVKM. V dropped 3 bases and J dropped 0; count of bases not matched to a gene: 4. The CDR3 is made up of 15 amino acids. The CDR3 region is CASSFGQGPSYEQYF. CDR3 nucleotide sequence: TGTGCCAGCAGTTTTGGACAGGGTCCCTCCTACGAGCAGTACTTC.

The chain joins TRBV20-1 to TRBJ2-7; 14 bases fit TRBD2. Per germline, CDR1 DFQATT and CDR2 SNEGSKA (reference sequence). The ends lost 6 bases at V and 2 bases at J; junction bases unmatched: 6. The CDR3 spans 15 residues. The CDR3 spells CSALETSGRAYEQYF. The CDR3 nucleotides are TGCAGTGCCCTAGAGACTAGCGGGAGGGCCTACGAGCAGTACTTC.

The rearrangement uses TRBV4-3 and TRBJ1-2; D perhaps matches TRBD1 (5 bases). The CDR3 is 15 residues long. V was cut by 4 bases and J by 6 bases, with 18 bases left in between. Germline V gene sequence: CDR1 LGHNA, CDR2 YSLEER. The CDR3 here is CASSRNTRDVHGYTF. In DNA form, the CDR3 reads TGCGCCAGCAGCCGGAATACTCGGGACGTCCATGGCTACACCTTC.

The chain has TRBV15 and TRBJ2-1; possible D gene TRBD2, 6 bases. V lost 1 base, J lost 6 bases, and 10 bases lay in between. The germline gives CDR1 LNHNV, CDR2 YYDKDF (reference sequence). The CDR3 is made up of 14 amino acids. In DNA, the CDR3 is TGTGCCACCAGCAGAGGAAACGGGGGCAATGAGCAGTTCTTC. Residues: CATSRGNGGNEQFF.

The chain has TRBV24-1 and TRBJ2-1; tentative D call: TRBD2 (5 bases). V lost 6 bases and J 7 bases, leaving 12 bases between the germline ends. CDR1 and CDR2 from the germline V gene are KGHDR and SFDVKD. The length of the CDR3 is 13 residues. CDR3 DNA sequence: TGTGCCACCAGTTTTGCGGGTCTTAATGAGCAGTTCTTC. Residues: CATSFAGLNEQFF.